Listed below are T cell receptor beta chains from one sample, sequenced in a study of patients and donors after allogeneic stem cell transplantation. TCRdb re-called the RT-PCR reads through MiXCR, storing one row per CDR3 protein. The sample gives hundreds of thousands of distinct CDR3 sequences, roughly 16% of which show up once; 7.2% is in the top ten. The material sequenced was blood, either unsorted or a sorted T cell fraction (not recorded which). The origin of the receptors is a human donor who was either an allogeneic HSCT recipient or a stem cell or donor lymphocyte infusion donor (not recorded which). It is not recorded whose cells these are; they may come from a transplant donor. CDR3s include the opening cysteine and the closing phenylalanine or tryptophan.

V: TRBV25-1
CDR3: CASSGTASEPQHF

V: TRBV5-1
CDR3: CASSPTSVGELFF

V: TRBV4-1
CDR3: CASSLMPSVRASEQFF

V: TRBV7-8
CDR3: CASSLGPGMNTEAFF

V: TRBV4-1
CDR3: CASSQPFLTRSYEQYF

V: TRBV25-1
CDR3: CASSAMRQKQPQHF

V: TRBV20-1
CDR3: CSARETGENNSPLHF

V: TRBV12-3/TRBV12-4
CDR3: CASSKQNEQFF

V: TRBV24-1
CDR3: CATSDALPGLAGVNEQFF

V: TRBV27
CDR3: CASTPLRGGIDTQYF

V: TRBV4-3
CDR3: CASSQIRGSRTDTQYF

V: TRBV30
CDR3: CALARDSFYGYTF

V: TRBV30
CDR3: CAWNRDPQREWPYEQYF

V: TRBV19
CDR3: CASKGTFRTDTQYF

V: TRBV11-3
CDR3: CASSLGRQVSTDTQYF

V: TRBV14
CDR3: CASSQTASGGTGELFF

V: TRBV18
CDR3: CASSPSGALNTEAFF

V: TRBV20-1
CDR3: CSARDRVSGRYNEQFF

V: TRBV5-1
CDR3: CASSPGQGAHNEQFF

V: TRBV5-1
CDR3: CASSSGQGAMAEAFF

V: TRBV6-1
CDR3: CASSRFSTPRPNEQFF

V: TRBV10-3
CDR3: CATRDRANNEQFF

V: TRBV4-3
CDR3: CASSLGHQSYGYTF

V: TRBV10-3
CDR3: CAITPGGKETQYF

V: TRBV14
CDR3: CASSQIGTSPSGNTIYF

V: TRBV2
CDR3: CASTGLSYEQYF

V: TRBV4-1
CDR3: CASSHPAGAGGQPQHF

V: TRBV12-3/TRBV12-4
CDR3: CASSTRVNTGELFF

V: TRBV4-3
CDR3: CASSQDNRQNPYGYTF

V: TRBV12-3/TRBV12-4
CDR3: CASRGLAGFPQTYNEQCF

V: TRBV7-3
CDR3: CASSTGQGPGELFF

V: TRBV5-6
CDR3: CASSFPGMNTEAFF

V: TRBV12-3/TRBV12-4
CDR3: CASGDRVSYEQYF

V: TRBV4-3
CDR3: CASRWGYNSPLHF

V: TRBV5-5
CDR3: CASSLEPPGSYEQYF

V: TRBV14
CDR3: CASSPYLGHQASETQYF

V: TRBV7-9
CDR3: CASSRRGHGTEAFF

V: TRBV6-1
CDR3: CASSERYVPYEQYF

V: TRBV7-9
CDR3: CASSLPGQGARYTEAFF

V: TRBV5-1
CDR3: CASSALLAGAATDTQYF